What follows are 28 T cell receptor beta chains derived from one specimen sequenced in a study of T-cell memory formation after mild COVID-19. TCRdb recomputed calls from the 5' RACE reads with MiXCR, one row per CDR3 protein. This table holds just under 350,000 distinct CDR3 sequences, approximately 13% found once. Sequencing was carried out using PBMCs or a T cell subset sorted from them (not recorded which). The origin of the receptors is a man aged 18-30 years who had mild COVID-19 (a few samples of this study predate the infection). Cell type and time point are not known.

This clonotype was seen repeatedly, ten times or more. J is TRBJ2-7 and V is TRBV12-3 or TRBV12-4; D possibly corresponds to TRBD2 (6 bases). V gave up 7 bases and J gave up 6 bases, with 16 bases separating them. The CDR3 sequence is 13 residues long. The DNA of the CDR3 is TGTGCCAGCACCCTCGGGGGTCGTTCCGAGCAGTACTTC. Its protein product is CASTLGGRSEQYF.

This clonotype was seen a few times. The chain is built from TRBV24-1 and TRBJ2-2; the match to TRBD2 covers 9 bases. The CDR3 spans 17 residues. The trim removed 3 bases at V and 1 base at J, leaving 5 bases unmatched. Germline CDR1 is KGHDR and CDR2 is SFDVKD. The CDR3 DNA reads as TGTGCCACCAGTGATACTCCAGCGGGGGGGAACACCGGGGAGCTGTTTTTT. The encoded protein is CATSDTPAGGNTGELFF.

The V and J genes are TRBV28 and TRBJ2-7, with D possibly being TRBD1 (6 bases). Germline V gene lookup returns CDR1 MDHEN and CDR2 SYDVKM. The CDR3 consists of 14 residues. V was clipped by 8 bases and J by 3 bases, with 17 bases between them. CDR3 sequence (DNA): TGTGCCAGCGGGGAACAGGGTTACGGCTACGAGCAGTACGTC. Amino acid sequence: CASGEQGYGYEQYV.

This clonotype was observed a few times. The V and J genes are TRBV6-2 or TRBV6-3 and TRBJ1-2; D uncertain. Germline CDR1 reads MNHEY; CDR2 reads SVGEGT. Trimming pared 4 bases from V and 5 bases from J, leaving 20 bases between. The CDR3 has 16 amino acids. CDR3 sequence reads: CASSSYPQNAIYGYTF. CDR3 DNA: TGTGCCAGCAGTTCCTACCCTCAGAACGCGATTTATGGCTACACCTTC.

The chain combines TRBV7-3 with TRBJ1-6; D uncertain. With 1 base removed from V and 7 bases from J, the gap between germline ends came to 5 bases. This CDR3 spans 13 amino acids. CDR1 and CDR2 from the germline V gene are SGHTA and FQGTGA. The CDR3 loop is CASSLMENSPLHF. The DNA for the CDR3 is TGTGCCAGCAGCTTAATGGAGAATTCACCCCTCCACTTT.

The chain recombines TRBV29-1 with TRBJ1-1, with D unclear. Germline CDR1 SQVTM, CDR2 ANQGSEA. The CDR3 is 13 amino acids. V dropped 1 base and J dropped 4 bases, with 10 bases sitting between them. This CDR3 is CSVEVGLGTEAFF. CDR3 nucleotides: TGCAGCGTTGAAGTAGGCTTGGGCACTGAAGCTTTCTTT.

This chain uses TRBV20-1 with TRBJ2-2; 11 bases line up with TRBD2. CDR3 length: 17 residues. Per germline, CDR1 DFQATT and CDR2 SNEGSKA (reference sequence). Trimming at V came to 0 bases and at J to 4 bases, leaving 7 bases not matched to a gene. CDR3 sequence (DNA): TGCAGTGCTAGAGACCGGGTTAGCGGGGGGGCCACCGGGGAGCTGTTTTTT. Translating it yields CSARDRVSGGATGELFF.

This rearrangement joins TRBV12-3 or TRBV12-4 to TRBJ2-2, with D tentatively TRBD1 or TRBD2 (5 bases each). The V end was cut by 3 bases, the J end by 6 bases, with 8 bases between. This CDR3 region has 13 residues. CDR3 in DNA: TGTGCCAGCAGTTTCGTGGGGGCCGGGGAGCTGTTTTTT. Its protein is CASSFVGAGELFF.

The chain is built from TRBV7-9 and TRBJ2-3; D may be TRBD1 (5 bases). V gave up 5 bases and J gave up 4 bases, with 19 bases separating them. The V gene's germline CDR1 is SEHNR and CDR2 FQNEAQ (reference sequence). This CDR3 has 16 residues. In nucleotides, the CDR3 is TGTGCCAGCAGCCGACAGCCCTATTCAGGCCCAGATACGCAGTATTTT. This translates into CASSRQPYSGPDTQYF.

This clonotype has more than one count but fewer than ten. This chain uses TRBV6-5 with TRBJ1-1, with a tentative D call TRBD1 (6 bases). Germline V CDR1 and CDR2: MNHEY, SVGAGI. The V end lost 1 base, the J end lost 7 bases, and 19 bases lay between the germline ends. The CDR3 sequence is 16 residues long. Here the CDR3 reads CASSYFFSGGGSEAFF. As DNA, the CDR3 is TGTGCCAGCAGTTACTTTTTCAGTGGGGGCGGGAGTGAAGCTTTCTTT.

This clonotype was picked up a small number of times. The V gene is TRBV7-3, the J gene TRBJ2-1, with 14 bases identical to TRBD2. The CDR3 contains 19 residues. The germline V gene has CDR1 SGHTA and CDR2 FQGTGA. J was trimmed by 9 bases and V by 3 bases; bases with no gene match: 16. The CDR3 here is CASSFYKMTSGGADPEQFF. The CDR3 DNA follows: TGTGCCAGCAGCTTCTATAAGATGACTAGCGGGGGGGCGGATCCTGAGCAGTTCTTC. The full variable domain, its missing parts supplied by reference TRBV7-3 and TRBJ2-1, is GAGVSQTPSNKVTEKGKYVELRCDPISGHTALYWYRQSLGQGPEFLIYFQGTGAADDSGLPNDRFFAVRPEGSVSTLKIQRTERGDSAVYLCASSFYKMTSGGADPEQFFGPGTRLTVL.

The gene calls are TRBV7-6 and TRBJ1-1; unclear D gene. There are 13 residues in the CDR3. Germline V lookup: CDR1 SGHVS, CDR2 FNYEAQ. Trimming shortened V by 2 bases and J by 6 bases, and 10 bases separated the two germline ends. The DNA of the CDR3 is TGTGCCAGCAGCTTAATCGTCTACGCTGAAGCTTTCTTT. This gives the protein CASSLIVYAEAFF.

In its sample, this clonotype was seen a few times. The V call is TRBV12-3 or TRBV12-4, the J call TRBJ2-1, with 11 bases identical to TRBD2. Unmatched junction bases numbered 3, after V lost 1 base and J lost 7 bases. The CDR3 totals 15 residues. The CDR3 spells CASSLGASGGNEQFF. The CDR3 DNA reads as TGTGCCAGCAGTTTAGGGGCTAGCGGGGGGAATGAGCAGTTCTTC.

The chain employs TRBV5-1 and TRBJ1-1; D uncertain. This CDR3 region has 12 residues. Germline V gene sequence: CDR1 SGHRS, CDR2 YFSETQ. The V gene lost 2 bases and the J gene lost 4 bases, with 6 bases spanning the gap. The CDR3 region is CASSFQSTEAFF. In DNA form, the CDR3 reads TGCGCCAGCAGCTTCCAGTCCACTGAAGCTTTCTTT.

This clonotype showed up just a few times. This chain joins TRBV7-9 and TRBJ2-1; unclear D gene. V was shortened by 7 bases and J by 4 bases, with 11 bases between the two germline ends. From germline, CDR1 is SEHNR and CDR2 FQNEAQ (reference sequence). This CDR3 has 13 residues. The CDR3 here is CASKVGGYNEQFF. CDR3 in DNA: TGTGCCAGCAAAGTCGGCGGTTACAATGAGCAGTTCTTC. The full variable domain, with the rest looked up from reference TRBV7-9 and TRBJ2-1, is DTGVSQNPRHKITKRGQNVTFRCDPISEHNRLYWYRQTLGQGPEFLTYFQNEAQLEKSRLLSDRFSAERPKGSFSTLEIQRTEQGDSAMYLCASKVGGYNEQFFGPGTRLTVL.

This clonotype was counted a few times. V and J are TRBV24-1 and TRBJ2-5; D is unclear. The CDR3 runs to 12 residues. V gave up 0 bases and J gave up 6 bases, with 4 bases separating them. Germline values: CDR1 KGHDR, CDR2 SFDVKD. The chain's CDR3 is CATSDLGKTQYF. The DNA for the CDR3 is TGTGCCACCAGTGATTTGGGGAAGACCCAGTACTTC.

Only a few counts were recorded for this clonotype. The chain carries TRBV5-1 and TRBJ2-1; 10 nucleotides line up with TRBD2. Germline CDR1 and CDR2: SGHRS and YFSETQ. The CDR3 spans 14 residues. The trim removed 4 bases at V and 9 bases at J, leaving 7 bases unmatched. For the CDR3, the DNA is TGCGCCAGCAGCCCCCGGCTAGCGGGGGCTGAGCAGTTCTTC. It translates to CASSPRLAGAEQFF.

The chain has TRBV28 and TRBJ1-1; TRBD1 matches 9 bases. This CDR3 comprises 13 residues. V was pared by 6 bases and J by 6 bases, with 5 bases of the junction left unmatched. Germline V CDR1 and CDR2: MDHEN, SYDVKM. Here the CDR3 DNA reads TGTGCCAGCAGGAGGGACAGGGACCCTGAAGCTTTCTTT. Amino acid sequence: CASRRDRDPEAFF.

This clonotype was seen only a few times. J is TRBJ2-2 and V is TRBV9; D is unresolved. V was clipped by 5 bases and J by 4 bases, with 6 bases between them. Germline V gives CDR1 SGDLS, CDR2 YYNGEE. The CDR3 extends over 12 amino acids. The CDR3 reads CASRGVTGELFF. DNA for the CDR3: TGTGCCAGCAGGGGTGTCACCGGGGAGCTGTTTTTT.

The V call is TRBV20-1, the J call TRBJ2-1; TRBD1 or TRBD2 may be the D gene (6 bases each). V was cut by 6 bases and J by 0 bases, with 12 bases left in between. CDR1 DFQATT and CDR2 SNEGSKA come from the germline V gene (reference sequence). This CDR3 has 14 amino acids. The CDR3 bases are TGCAGTGCGGCCGGGGGACACTCCTACAATGAGCAGTTCTTC. Translating it yields CSAAGGHSYNEQFF.

This clonotype was seen more than once but under ten times. The V and J genes are TRBV18 and TRBJ2-3; TRBD2 matches at 13 bases. Trimming at V came to 1 base and at J to 6 bases, leaving 4 bases not matched to a gene. Germline CDR1 and CDR2: KGHSH and LQKENI. The CDR3 totals 16 residues. DNA of the CDR3: TGTGCCAGCTCACCACGGACTAGCGGGAGTGGTGATACGCAGTATTTT. This gives the protein CASSPRTSGSGDTQYF.

This clonotype showed up just a few times. The chain is built from TRBV6-5 and TRBJ2-3, with TRBD1 identical over 8 bases. The CDR3 sequence is 15 residues long. Per germline, CDR1 MNHEY and CDR2 SVGAGI. With 5 bases clipped from V and 0 bases from J, the junction kept 4 bases outside the gene matches. The CDR3 is CASSGRDRSTDTQYF. Here the CDR3 DNA reads TGTGCCAGCAGTGGCCGGGACAGGAGCACAGATACGCAGTATTTT.

Worth noting for this clonotype: Being one base from a much bigger clone, this may be a read error. The gene calls are TRBV7-9 and TRBJ1-6; D is ambiguous. Trimming pared 5 bases from V and 0 bases from J, leaving 14 bases between. Germline V gene lookup returns CDR1 SEHNR and CDR2 FQNEAQ (reference sequence). The CDR3 loop spans 17 amino acids. The CDR3 loop reads CASSRPMGNSYNSPLHF. The CDR3 coding sequence is TGTGCCAGCAGCCGTCCGATGGGGAACTCCTATAATTCACCCCTCCACTTT.

V gene TRBV2 combines with J gene TRBJ2-1; the D gene is possibly TRBD2 (6 bases). This CDR3 is 12 amino acids long. CDR1 and CDR2 from the germline V gene are SNHLY and FYNNEI. With 9 bases removed from V and 2 bases from J, the gap between germline ends came to 8 bases. The CDR3, as DNA: TGTGCCAGGGGACTGCCCTACAATGAGCAGTTCTTC. As protein: CARGLPYNEQFF.

This clonotype was counted between two and nine times. V gene TRBV7-3 combines with J gene TRBJ1-2; D ambiguous. Trimming left V 2 bases short and J 3 bases short, with 13 bases between. CDR1 is SGHTA, CDR2 FQGTGA, per germline. The CDR3 has 15 amino acids. CDR3 sequence: CASSLSAAGDYGYTF. The CDR3 DNA reads TGTGCCAGCAGCTTATCAGCCGCCGGGGACTATGGCTACACCTTC. The whole variable domain, filled in from reference TRBV7-3 and TRBJ1-2, reads GAGVSQTPSNKVTEKGKYVELRCDPISGHTALYWYRQSLGQGPEFLIYFQGTGAADDSGLPNDRFFAVRPEGSVSTLKIQRTERGDSAVYLCASSLSAAGDYGYTFGSGTRLTVV.

The gene calls are TRBV4-3 and TRBJ2-7; D perhaps matches TRBD2 (6 bases). The CDR3 runs 15 residues. Trimming stripped 4 bases from V and 3 bases from J, with 16 bases between. CDR1 LGHNA and CDR2 YSLEER come from the germline V gene. In nucleotides, the CDR3 is TGCGCCAGCAGCCCTGGGGAGGCTATCGGCTACGAGCAGTACTTC. Translation gives CASSPGEAIGYEQYF.

The chain links TRBV20-1 to TRBJ2-3; 13 nucleotides agree with TRBD2. The CDR3 is made up of 18 amino acids. Per germline, CDR1 DFQATT and CDR2 SNEGSKA (reference sequence). V was pared by 5 bases and J by 0 bases, with 11 bases of the junction left unmatched. For the CDR3, the DNA is TGCAGTGCTCGTGAAGGGGGACTAGCGGGGATTAGCACAGATACGCAGTATTTT. This codes for CSAREGGLAGISTDTQYF.

The V gene is TRBV6-2 or TRBV6-3, the J gene TRBJ2-1; possible D gene TRBD2, 6 bases. Trimming stripped 5 bases from V and 6 bases from J, with 14 bases between. The CDR3 spans 14 residues. Germline values: CDR1 MNHEY, CDR2 SVGEGT. The CDR3 loop is CASSLSSRGNEQFF. CDR3 sequence (DNA): TGTGCCAGCAGTCTCTCTTCGCGGGGCAATGAGCAGTTCTTC.